What follows is one TCR beta chain and its context. Time point noted: pretreatment peripheral blood. The sample belongs to a study of PD-L1 blockade in urothelial cancer. The CDR3 is 15 residues long. J was trimmed by 0 bases and V by 3 bases; bases with no gene match: 4. The V gene's germline CDR1 is MDHEN and CDR2 SYDVKM. This table comes from immunoSEQ multiplex PCR, and its TCRdb copy is limited to in-frame clones, with some not included. Of fewer than 95,000 clones in the sample, about 83% were seen once. The origin of this receptor is a man aged 60 to 75 with urothelial cancer. This material consisted of PBMCs, taken around atezolizumab (anti-PD-L1) treatment. The gene calls are TRBV28 and TRBJ1-1; TRBD1 matches 7 bases. CDR3 amino acids: CASSLPGQMNTEAFF. CDR3 sequence (DNA): TGTGCCAGCAGTTTGCCGGGACAGATGAACACTGAAGCTTTCTTT.